This TCR beta chain was sequenced during a study of low-dose radiotherapy and immunotherapy resistance in tumors. Study background: Oral aspirin at 300 mg was taken daily by patients for four cycles, beginning on cycle 1 day 1.

TRAV- and TRBV-specific primers primed first-strand cDNA, covering alpha and beta chains. Over roughly 18 PCR cycles, TCRs were amplified from a constant-region primer and V-primer adapter. Through in vitro transcription, the mRNA that had been isolated was amplified. TCRdb recomputed calls from the reads with MiXCR, one row per CDR3 protein. The data show 65,000 to 95,000 distinct CDR3 sequences, around 17% seen once. The sample's time point: after trial treatment. Treatment denoted: LDRT plus nivolumab, ipilimumab, low-dose cyclophosphamide and aspirin (RACIN trial). Nivolumab, ipilimumab, aspirin, low-dose cyclophosphamide and low-dose radiotherapy were all administered to the donors. The length of the CDR3 is 12 residues. Trimming removed 2 bases from V and 6 bases from J, with 7 bases in between. Germline V lookup: CDR1 LNHNV, CDR2 YYDKDF (reference sequence).

Sample: PBMCs, taken after low-dose radiotherapy plus immunotherapy. The chain has TRBV15 and TRBJ1-1; TRBD1 might be the D (6 bases). The clonotype originates from a male donor with prostate cancer. The DNA for the CDR3 is TGTGCCACCAGCAGACAGGGGTCTGAAGCTTTCTTT. Translating it yields CATSRQGSEAFF.